The 5 T cell receptor beta chains presented below share a single source sample, sequenced in a study of cytomegalovirus exposure and HLA in healthy donors. The PCR was carried out with 60 Vbeta primers and 13 Jbeta primers. Generated by immunoSEQ multiplex PCR, the TCRdb table keeps only in-frame clones and is missing some. The top ten clones hold around 15% of a sample with 150,000 to 200,000 clones, almost 80% of them seen once. The sequenced sample consisted of PBMCs. These receptors all stem from a man aged 50 to 59 in good health and CMV-seropositive.

The V and J genes are TRBV4-1 and TRBJ1-5, with 9 bases matching TRBD1. This CDR3 is built from 17 residues. The V segment lost 4 bases and the J segment 5 bases; nucleotides outside the gene matches: 12. Germline CDR1 reads MGHRA; CDR2 reads YSYEKL. In DNA, the CDR3 is TGCGCCAGCAGCCGGGGGCCCCGGGACAGGGAATATCAGCCCCAGCATTTT. It is translated as CASSRGPRDREYQPQHF.

This clone is a singleton in its sample. The rearrangement joins TRBV9 to TRBJ2-1, with 10 bases matching TRBD1. V was clipped by 0 bases and J by 7 bases; unmatched bases: 4. CDR3 length: 15 amino acids. Germline values: CDR1 SGDLS, CDR2 YYNGEE. The DNA for the CDR3 is TGTGCCAGCAGCGTAGGAGGACAGGGGGGGAATGAGCAGTTCTTC. Amino acid sequence: CASSVGGQGGNEQFF.

V and J are TRBV7-6 and TRBJ2-7; TRBD2 agrees at 8 bases. J was trimmed by 7 bases and V by 1 base; bases with no gene match: 18. Germline assignment: CDR1 SGHVS and CDR2 FNYEAQ. CDR3 length: 18 amino acids. In nucleotides, the CDR3 is TGTGCCAGCAGCTTAGGAGGCAGGGGTTTAGCGGGGCGCCATGAGCAGTACTTC. This translates into CASSLGGRGLAGRHEQYF.

The chain links TRBV7-9 to TRBJ1-6, with 7 bases identical to TRBD1. Germline V gene sequence: CDR1 SEHNR, CDR2 FQNEAQ (reference sequence). CDR3 size: 14 residues. The V gene end was trimmed by 4 bases and the J gene end by 6 bases; junction bases not matched to a gene: 3. The CDR3 region has the DNA TGTGCCAGCAGCTGGACAGGCACTAATTCACCCCTCCACTTT. It codes for CASSWTGTNSPLHF.

The CDR3 reads CASSLAGVGAYEQYV. CDR3 nucleotide sequence: TGTGCCAGCAGCTTGGCCGGTGTAGGGGCCTACGAGCAGTACGTC. V is TRBV5-5 and J is TRBJ2-7, with D tentatively TRBD1 (5 bases). Trimming took 0 bases from V and 2 from J, leaving 12 bases between them. Germline V lookup: CDR1 SGHKS, CDR2 YYEKEE (reference sequence). This CDR3 has 15 amino acids.